The clone carrying this T cell receptor beta chain was picked up a small number of times. Its antigen is still unknown. This specimen belongs to a study of T cells in Graves' hyperthyroidism and ophthalmopathy. General study points: A 13 V-J signature model discriminated ophthalmopathy versus stable hyperthyroidism. The model forecast ophthalmopathy, anticipating it by a median roughly 6.5 months before onset.

The V end was cut by 6 bases, the J end by 0 bases, with 11 bases between. Germline CDR1 LNHDA, CDR2 SQIVND (reference sequence). The CDR3 extends over 15 amino acids. The CDR3 regions of TCR beta were amplified from RNA transcripts. A set of HTBI primers served as the primers for a first-round RT-PCR of the TCR CDR3. TCRdb independently ran MiXCR on the multiplex PCR reads; one entry per CDR3 protein. The sample records a few hundred thousand distinct CDR3 sequences, 40% to 55% being singletons. The TCR comes from a woman between 18 and 30 years old with Graves' hyperthyroidism. The rearrangement links TRBV19 to TRBJ2-2; possible D gene TRBD1, 6 bases. The sample consisted of peripheral blood or thyroid tissue (not recorded which). The CDR3 nucleotides are TGTGCCAGTAGCCGACAGGTCTCGAACACCGGGGAGCTGTTTTTT. Amino acids: CASSRQVSNTGELFF.